This T cell receptor (beta chain) was profiled in a study of regulatory T cells in long-lasting Graves disease. The study, taken as a whole, reports: It was in persistent disease that TRBV28, TRBJ1-2 and TRBJ2-5 were favored. Persistent Graves' patients showed a TCR diversity that was lower than that of newly diagnosed ones. A greater number of public clonotypes (under 3,000) was shared by persistent patients than by new patients (about 990).

This clonotype was recorded a few times. Its antigen is unidentified. The time point is: persistent/refractory GD, antithyroid drugs over 5 years with positive TRAb. The TCR library was made from RNA extracted from PBMCs. The collection involved drawing approximately 9 milliliters of peripheral blood into EDTA tubes. The CDR3 has 12 amino acids. The germline V gene encodes CDR1 MNHNS and CDR2 SASEGT. The V gene lost 6 bases and the J gene lost 9 bases, with 11 bases spanning the gap. Arm-PCR of CDR3 regions and iRepertoire HTBI primers were the basis on which TCR beta libraries were built. TCRdb processed the multiplex PCR reads anew with MiXCR; each CDR3 protein has one entry. The sample contains roughly 400,000 distinct CDR3 sequences, around 20% of which appear only once.

This TCR was recovered from a female donor with Graves disease. The sequenced sample was peripheral blood mononuclear cells (PBMCs), obtained when the disease was refractory, from a patient treated with antithyroid drugs. The rearrangement links TRBV6-1 to TRBJ2-2; no clear D. The CDR3 loop is CASSRVSRELFF. The CDR3 DNA sequence: TGTGCCAGCAGCCGAGTTTCCAGGGAGCTGTTTTTT.